A selection of T cell receptor beta chains follows, all from one sample in a study of blood T cells in healthy people across ages. Each CDR3 protein is one row after TCRdb ran MiXCR on the 5' RACE reads. The table has approximately 360,000 distinct CDR3 sequences, about 49% seen once. Material for sequencing was blood. The source of these receptors is a man in his fifties or sixties in good health. CDR3s include the opening cysteine and the closing phenylalanine or tryptophan. The order of the fields is CDR3 DNA, CDR3 protein, clone size, D gene, J gene, V gene. The D gene is left open where the match is weak. Rows may omit the clone size; those that give it use once, few, many or a size class.

TGTGCCTGGAGTCCCTGGACTAGCGGGGGGGCCGGGAAGACCCAGTACTTC | CAWSPWTSGGAGKTQYF | - | TRBD2 | TRBJ2-5 | TRBV30
TGTGCCAGCAGCCAAGCGGGACAGGGGAATCCACCCCTCCACTTT | CASSQAGQGNPPLHF | - | TRBD1 | TRBJ1-6 | TRBV4-2
TGTGCCAGCAACCGCCGGGCTAGCGGGAGCTCCTACAATGAGCAGTTCTTC | CASNRRASGSSYNEQFF | few | TRBD2 | TRBJ2-1 | TRBV12-3/TRBV12-4
TGTGCCAGCAGTGAACCCGGCAGGGTGGGAGAGACCCAGTACTTC | CASSEPGRVGETQYF | few | - | TRBJ2-5 | TRBV25-1
TGTGCCAGCAGCCAGGGGGCGCCGGGACTAGCTTACAATGAGCAGTTCTTC | CASSQGAPGLAYNEQFF | - | TRBD2 | TRBJ2-1 | TRBV4-2
TGTGCCAGCAGCTTGGTCCGTGGGGGGAACGGTGAGCAGTTCTTC | CASSLVRGGNGEQFF | once | - | TRBJ2-1 | TRBV5-6
TGCAGCGTTGCCGGGGGTGGAAATCAGCCCCAGCATTTT | CSVAGGGNQPQHF | - | - | TRBJ1-5 | TRBV29-1
TGTGCCAGCAGCCAAGATGGGGGATTGGCTAGCGGGGCAACAGATACGCAGTATTTT | CASSQDGGLASGATDTQYF | - | TRBD2 | TRBJ2-3 | TRBV3-1
TGTGTCAGCAGTTACCAGGGGCGGACTAATGAAAAACTGTTTTTT | CVSSYQGRTNEKLFF | - | - | TRBJ1-4 | TRBV6-5
TGTGCCGTAAACTCTGGGACTAGCGGGAGGACCATCGCAGATACGCAGTATTTT | CAVNSGTSGRTIADTQYF | - | TRBD2 | TRBJ2-3 | TRBV10-3
TGTGCCAGCAGTTACTCTTCGGGACAACGCTCCTACGAGCAGTACTTC | CASSYSSGQRSYEQYF | - | - | TRBJ2-7 | TRBV6-5
TGTGCCAGCAGTCTAACCCAGGTTATGGTGGACGAGCAGTACTTC | CASSLTQVMVDEQYF | - | - | TRBJ2-7 | TRBV3-1
TGTGCCAGCTCACCTTCCCCCATTATCTACGAGCAGTACTTC | CASSPSPIIYEQYF | - | - | TRBJ2-7 | TRBV18
TGTGCCAGCAGTGACCCGTATAACTATGGCTACACCTTC | CASSDPYNYGYTF | - | - | TRBJ1-2 | TRBV6-1
TGTGCCAGCAGTTACTCGAATGACAGGAACTATGGCTACACCTTC | CASSYSNDRNYGYTF | - | - | TRBJ1-2 | TRBV6-5
TGCAGTGCTAGAGTCAGCGGGACAGCCTATGGCTACACCTTC | CSARVSGTAYGYTF | - | TRBD1 | TRBJ1-2 | TRBV20-1
TGTGCCAGCAGTGACACACTAAGCGGGGGTCGGGACAATGAGCAGTTCTTC | CASSDTLSGGRDNEQFF | - | TRBD2 | TRBJ2-1 | TRBV6-1
TGTGCCAGCAGTTCTGGGACAGGGGAGTACTTC | CASSSGTGEYF | - | TRBD1 | TRBJ2-7 | TRBV28
TGCAGTGCTAGGGATAACAGGGGCCGTACAGATACGCAGTATTTT | CSARDNRGRTDTQYF | - | TRBD1 | TRBJ2-3 | TRBV20-1
TGCAGTGCTAGAGATCTGGCGGCTTCCTACAATGAGCAGTTCTTC | CSARDLAASYNEQFF | few | - | TRBJ2-1 | TRBV20-1
TGTGCCAGCAGTTCCCGGGACACGAACGAGTGGGAGACCCAGTACTTC | CASSSRDTNEWETQYF | - | - | TRBJ2-5 | TRBV6-2/TRBV6-3
TGTGCCAGCAGCTCGACAGGGGGCTCCTACAATGAGCAGTACTTC | CASSSTGGSYNEQYF | few | TRBD1 | TRBJ2-7 | TRBV5-5
TGTGCCAGCAGCCAAGTGATGGGGCGGCCTCAATCTAGCACAGATACGCAGTATTTT | CASSQVMGRPQSSTDTQYF | - | - | TRBJ2-3 | TRBV4-2
TGCGCCAGCAGCCAAGTAGCTAGCGGATCCTACAATGAGCAGTTCTTC | CASSQVASGSYNEQFF | few | TRBD2 | TRBJ2-1 | TRBV4-3
TGCGCCAGCAGCCGGGGGGACAGCACTGAAGCTTTCTTT | CASSRGDSTEAFF | - | TRBD1 | TRBJ1-1 | TRBV5-1
TGCAGCTTGGGACAGGGGGTCTATGAGCAGTACTTC | CSLGQGVYEQYF | few | TRBD1 | TRBJ2-7 | TRBV20-1
TGTGCCAGCAGCCAAGTCATACGGACAGGGACCGGAAACGAGCAGTACTTC | CASSQVIRTGTGNEQYF | - | TRBD1 | TRBJ2-7 | TRBV3-1
TGCAGTGCCCCGGACGGACATTCCTACGAGCAGTACTTC | CSAPDGHSYEQYF | few | - | TRBJ2-7 | TRBV20-1
TGCAGTGCTAGAGATCCTAGCGGAAACATTCAGTACTTC | CSARDPSGNIQYF | - | TRBD2 | TRBJ2-4 | TRBV20-1
TGCGCCAGCAGCTTCCCGGGCGGCGTCTACGAGCAGTACTTC | CASSFPGGVYEQYF | - | - | TRBJ2-7 | TRBV5-1
TGCAGCGTAGAGACTAGCGGAGAACAAGGCTCCTACAATGAGCAGTTCTTC | CSVETSGEQGSYNEQFF | - | TRBD2 | TRBJ2-1 | TRBV29-1
TGTGCCAGCAGCCAGACCGGGACTAAAGAGACCCAGTACTTC | CASSQTGTKETQYF | - | TRBD2 | TRBJ2-5 | TRBV14
TGTGCCAGCAGTTACTCTGGGAGCGGGGCCTTAAAATACAATGAGCAGTTCTTC | CASSYSGSGALKYNEQFF | - | TRBD2 | TRBJ2-1 | TRBV6-5